This is a list of T cell receptor beta chains from one sample in a study of cytomegalovirus exposure and HLA in healthy donors. Here immunoSEQ multiplex PCR was the method, and the copy in TCRdb shows in-frame clones only, minus some. The top ten clones hold roughly 3% of a sample with some 140,000 clones, 86% of them seen once. Sequenced sample: PBMCs. All receptors come from a young man in good health and CMV-seronegative. CDR3s include the opening cysteine and the closing phenylalanine or tryptophan. A clone size is listed for some rows: how often the clone was seen (once, few, many), or a class if it is expanded.

.	TRBV7-6	TRBJ1-3	CASSLGSTGARGNTIYF
.	TRBV27	TRBJ2-1	CASSFLREGRNEQFF
many	TRBV7-9	TRBJ2-7	CASSSGTNTYEQYF
.	TRBV10-1	TRBJ2-5	CASSESSASGKETQYF
.	TRBV7-8	TRBJ1-4	CASSEALTNEKLFF
once	TRBV4-3	TRBJ1-1	CASSQDPSNTEAFF
.	TRBV7-2	TRBJ2-5	CASSNGLAGGVETQYF
.	TRBV29-1	TRBJ2-5	CSAALRVEETQYF
.	TRBV27	TRBJ2-7	CASSTSGGAGHEQYF
.	TRBV18	TRBJ1-1	CASSRGQGRGVNTEAFF
.	TRBV18	TRBJ2-7	CASSPDPGGEQYF
.	TRBV7-9	TRBJ2-1	CASSLLRSEQFF
.	TRBV23-1	TRBJ1-6	CASYQQGRSNSPLHF
.	TRBV4-3	TRBJ1-1	CASSTLGVNTEAFF
.	TRBV7-8	TRBJ1-1	CASSSLGQNTEAFF
once	TRBV10-3	TRBJ1-5	CAISDGRSRNQPQHF
.	TRBV12-5	TRBJ1-5	CASGQGQTHNQPQHF
.	TRBV7-9	TRBJ2-3	CASSSTLAGIVTDTQYF
.	TRBV11-3	TRBJ2-5	CASSNRVLETQYF
.	TRBV4-3	TRBJ2-3	CASSQDWEVGRDTQYF
.	TRBV2	TRBJ2-1	CASRPREGDNEQFF
.	TRBV25-1	TRBJ1-1	CASSEPTINEAFF
.	TRBV6-1	TRBJ2-3	CASTGAISTDTQYF
.	TRBV6-5	TRBJ2-1	CASRPLAGLYNEQFF
.	TRBV2	TRBJ1-6	CASQGLGNSPLHF
.	TRBV6-5	TRBJ2-5	CASSYSGRVRETQYF
.	TRBV7-9	TRBJ2-1	CASSIPWASGVIYNEQFF
.	TRBV27	TRBJ2-2	CASSPGTGSTGSVGAGELFF
.	TRBV6-5	TRBJ1-1	CASSYQGQPMNTEAFF
.	TRBV2	TRBJ1-1	CASTRDSRRGEAFF
.	TRBV6-6	TRBJ1-5	CASSYYGQPQHF
.	TRBV5-6	TRBJ1-3	CASSRQGAGNTIYF
few	TRBV7-6	TRBJ1-2	CASSPGTGSYGYTF
.	TRBV27	TRBJ2-1	CASSFMSQGLNRRQFF
.	TRBV7-6	TRBJ2-2	CASSPYWGDTNTGELFF
.	TRBV7-2	TRBJ2-1	CASSRPASGTQDEQFF